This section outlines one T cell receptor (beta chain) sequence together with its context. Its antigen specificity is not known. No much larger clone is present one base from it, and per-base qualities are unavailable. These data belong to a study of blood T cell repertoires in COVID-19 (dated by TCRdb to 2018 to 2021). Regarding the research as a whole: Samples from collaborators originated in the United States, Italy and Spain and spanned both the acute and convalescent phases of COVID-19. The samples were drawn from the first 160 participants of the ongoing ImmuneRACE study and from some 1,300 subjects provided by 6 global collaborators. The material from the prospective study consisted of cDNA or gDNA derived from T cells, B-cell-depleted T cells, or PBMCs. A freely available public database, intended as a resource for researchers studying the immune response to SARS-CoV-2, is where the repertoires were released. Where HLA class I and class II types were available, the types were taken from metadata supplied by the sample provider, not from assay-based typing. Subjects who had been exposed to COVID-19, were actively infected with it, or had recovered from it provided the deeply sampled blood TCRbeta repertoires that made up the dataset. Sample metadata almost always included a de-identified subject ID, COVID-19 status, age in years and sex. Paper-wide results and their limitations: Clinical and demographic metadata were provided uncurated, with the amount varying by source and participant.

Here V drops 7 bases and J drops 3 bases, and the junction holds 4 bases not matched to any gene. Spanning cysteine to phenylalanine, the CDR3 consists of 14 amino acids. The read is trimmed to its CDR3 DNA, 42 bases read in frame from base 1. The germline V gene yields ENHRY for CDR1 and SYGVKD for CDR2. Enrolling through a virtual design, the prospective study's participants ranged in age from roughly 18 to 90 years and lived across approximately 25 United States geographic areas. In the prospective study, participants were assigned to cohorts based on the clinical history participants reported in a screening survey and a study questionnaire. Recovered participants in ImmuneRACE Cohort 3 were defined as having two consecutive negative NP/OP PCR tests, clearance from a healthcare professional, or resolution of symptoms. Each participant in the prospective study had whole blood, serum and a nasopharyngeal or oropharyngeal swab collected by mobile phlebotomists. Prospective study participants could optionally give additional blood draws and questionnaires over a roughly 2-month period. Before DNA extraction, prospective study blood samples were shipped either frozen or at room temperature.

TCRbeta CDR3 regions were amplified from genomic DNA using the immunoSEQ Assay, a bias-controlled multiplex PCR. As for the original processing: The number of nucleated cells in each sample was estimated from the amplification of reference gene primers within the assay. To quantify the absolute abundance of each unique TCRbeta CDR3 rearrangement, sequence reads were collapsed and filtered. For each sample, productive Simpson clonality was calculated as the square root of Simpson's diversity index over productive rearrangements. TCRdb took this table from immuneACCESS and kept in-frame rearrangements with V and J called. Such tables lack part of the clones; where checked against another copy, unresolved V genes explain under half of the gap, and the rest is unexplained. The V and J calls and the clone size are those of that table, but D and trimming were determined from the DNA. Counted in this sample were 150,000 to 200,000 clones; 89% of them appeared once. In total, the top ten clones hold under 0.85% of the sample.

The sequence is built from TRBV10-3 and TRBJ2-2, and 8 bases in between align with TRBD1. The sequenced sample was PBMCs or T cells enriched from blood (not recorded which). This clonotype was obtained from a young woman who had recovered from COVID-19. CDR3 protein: CAITGQEYTGELFF. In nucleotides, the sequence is TGTGCCATCACGGGACAGGAGTACACCGGGGAGCTGTTTTTT.